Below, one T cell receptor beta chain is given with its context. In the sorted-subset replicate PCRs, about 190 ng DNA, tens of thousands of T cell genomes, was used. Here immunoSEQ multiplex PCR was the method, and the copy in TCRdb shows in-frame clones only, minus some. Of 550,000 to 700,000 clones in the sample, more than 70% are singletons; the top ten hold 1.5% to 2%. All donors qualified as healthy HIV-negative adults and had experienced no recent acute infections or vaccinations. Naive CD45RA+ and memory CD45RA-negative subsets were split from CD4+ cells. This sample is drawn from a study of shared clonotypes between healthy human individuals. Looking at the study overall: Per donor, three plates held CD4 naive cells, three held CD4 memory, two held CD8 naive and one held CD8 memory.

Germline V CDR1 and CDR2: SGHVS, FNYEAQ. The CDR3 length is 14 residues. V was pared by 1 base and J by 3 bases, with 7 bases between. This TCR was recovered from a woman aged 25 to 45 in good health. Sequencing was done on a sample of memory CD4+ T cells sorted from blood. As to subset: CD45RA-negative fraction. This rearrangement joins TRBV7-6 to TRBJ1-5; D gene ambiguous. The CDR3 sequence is CASSLGQANQPQHF. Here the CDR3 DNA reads TGTGCCAGCAGCTTAGGGCAGGCCAATCAGCCCCAGCATTTT.